This T cell receptor (beta chain) was captured in a study of T cells of healthy individuals. CDR3 length: 13 amino acids. Trimming removed 5 bases from V and 5 bases from J, with 13 bases in between. Germline CDR1 is SGHTA and CDR2 is FQGNSA. Each CDR3 protein gets one entry after TCRdb re-called the 5' RACE reads with MiXCR. The sample contains tens of thousands of distinct CDR3 sequences, about 14% of which appear only once. This clonotype was detected only a few times. This chain links TRBV7-2 with TRBJ2-7; D is unresolved. The TCR originated in a human donor in good health. CDR3 in amino acids: CASSPSGRNEQYF. The CDR3, as DNA: TGTGCCAGCAGCCCCAGTGGGCGGAACGAGCAGTACTTC.